Sequencing of this TCR beta chain was carried out in a study of T cell responses to AZD1222 COVID-19 vaccine (dated by TCRdb to about 2021). With respect to the entire study: A total of 233 trial participants underwent TCR sequencing, of whom roughly 210 had received two doses of AZD1222 and approximately 25 had received two doses of the MenACWY control vaccine. Trial participants were enrolled by age into subgroups of 18-55, 56-69 and 70-plus years, and around 150, 28 and 57 TCR-sequenced participants, respectively, were included in these subgroups.

What this sample's time point label stands for: baseline before first vaccination. The treatment or condition label of this sample denotes: meningococcal conjugate vaccine given as trial control. Vaccinee samples came from UK trials COV001 and COV002, including a single-blind randomized controlled phase 2/3 trial of AZD1222 (ChAdOx1 nCoV-19) in healthy adults. For TCRbeta chain sequencing, PBMC samples from trial participants were taken at day 0 and at day 28 after the second dose. Overall results and qualifications from the work: Only five or six AZD1222 recipients were SARS-CoV-2 seropositive at baseline, limiting conclusions about previously exposed vaccinees. After two AZD1222 doses, spike-specific TCR breadth and depth were significantly higher than at day 0 and than in MenACWY recipients. In the small 56-69-year group, the increase in depth fell short of significance, most likely because of low power. Because no day 14 peak-response samples were available, repertoires were characterized only after the peak T cell response. Most participants were white British and females outnumbered males, and the authors suggested that clonal diversity may have been underestimated. Reportedly, close to half of the unique spike-specific TCRs recognized epitopes lying outside the regions that are mutated in the B.1.351 and B.1.1.7 variants. CD4 TCRs associated with the vaccine covered the entire spike protein, and the dominant responses were in regions 160-218 and 743-854.

The CDR3 regions of human TCRbeta chains were subjected to immunosequencing. Turning to the authors' computational methods: Repertoire TCRs were checked for matches against a reference library of SARS-CoV-2-specific TCRs that had been generated using the MIRA antigen-specificity platform. Breadth was defined as the fraction of unique TCRs that were SARS-CoV-2-associated. Depth was defined as the fraction of total T cells that were SARS-CoV-2-associated. Using the MIRA data, every spike-specific TCR was mapped to the spike region that the TCR reacted to and assigned to either a CD4 or a CD8 class. Log10-transformed breadth and depth values were compared by one-way ANOVA with Sidak's multiple comparisons tests. TCRdb provides this immuneACCESS table in a form limited to in-frame rearrangements. Some clones are lacking; in checked studies, under half of them reflect an unresolved V gene, and why the rest are absent is not known. V and J calls and clone size are those listed in that table; D and trimming were worked out from the DNA. For this sample the table gives roughly 120,000 clones, of which approximately 85% were detected only once. The top ten clones comprise roughly 20% of the sample.

About this clone itself: What antigen it recognizes has not been identified. Base-call qualities are not available, and no considerably larger clone is one nucleotide away.

Sequencing used peripheral blood, obtained on day 0 of MenACWY control vaccination. The TCR originated in an adult in good health.

In nucleotides, the sequence is TGTGCCAGCAGCCAGGCGGGCGGGAGCGTCTACGAGCAGTACTTC. The encoded protein is CASSQAGGSVYEQYF. This chain is built from TRBV3-1 (or the pseudogene TRBV3-2) and TRBJ2-7; a stretch of 7 junction bases matches TRBD2. The germline V end is reduced by 3 bases and the J end by 3 bases; junction bases left unmatched: 8. Taken from the germline V gene (reference sequence), the CDR1 and CDR2 loops are LGHDT and YNNKEL. The CDR3 starts with the cysteine, ends with the phenylalanine, and has 15 residues. The read is trimmed to its CDR3 DNA, 45 bases read in frame from base 1.